This T cell receptor beta chain is from a study of identifying expanded T cells in peripheral blood (dated by TCRdb to between 2018 and 2021). With respect to the entire study: Technical replicates were generated by sequencing separate aliquots of the same genomic DNA pool, and four replicates were compared pairwise. The study at large found these results: Variance in clone template counts between two-week samples significantly increased with total template count across all healthy donors. The binomial model flagged 0.9 to 1.5 differentially abundant clones between technical replicates but 15 to 17 over about 2 weeks and roughly 20 over approximately 4 weeks. Both the number of clones called differentially abundant and the false-positive rate were significantly reduced by the beta-binomial model across all healthy-donor time intervals. The authors expected that biological variance in healthy repertoires might rise further over much longer intervals, such as months to years.

During the collection period, no infections or other immune events were recorded for the healthy donors. Blood repertoires from healthy donors were used as a training cohort for calibrating time-dependent variance in a beta-binomial model of differential abundance of T-cell clones. The training cohort included 10 or so healthy donors, of whom 3 were female and 7 were male. On average the donors were 43 years old, and their ages spanned about 29 to 64 years. Whole blood was collected from each healthy donor at three time points spaced approximately 2 weeks apart and obtained from a commercial supplier. Genomic DNA was extracted from unsorted whole blood for immunosequencing. About this clone itself: It has no known antigen specificity. Base qualities are missing; no much larger clone stands one base away.

TCRbeta CDR3 regions were profiled with the immunoSEQ Assay using bias-controlled multiplex PCR amplification of genomic DNA. In the authors' own workflow: The absolute abundance of each unique TCRbeta CDR3 region was quantified after sequences were collapsed and filtered. Differential abundance was assessed using a binomial (Fisher-equivalent) model and a beta-binomial model in which time-dependent variance fitted from healthy donors was added. Clones with fewer than 5 combined templates were removed, and differential abundance was called for clones with a Benjamini-Hochberg FDR below 0.01. The form v = (b*log(k)+a)^2 was used to model beta-binomial variance as a function of total template count across the two samples. Sourced from immuneACCESS, this table was stored by TCRdb with only in-frame sequences that have V and J called. A share of the clones is absent; for the studies checked, an unresolved V gene accounts for under half, and the remainder has no known explanation. V and J calls and clone size come straight from that table; D and trimming were deduced from the DNA. Present in this sample are 100,000 to 150,000 clones, 75% to 90% of which were seen just once. Clones ranked in the top ten supply roughly 7.9% of the sample.

For this chain, trimming is 4 bases at the V end and 7 bases at the J end, and the number of junction bases without a gene match is 10. CDR1 LGHNA and CDR2 YSLEER were looked up in the germline V gene. The CDR3 spans 16 residues, from the cysteine through the phenylalanine. Of all the DNA, just the CDR3 is kept, 48 bases in frame from base 1. The source is a person aged 18 to 75 in good health. The sequencing input was blood. Rearrangement joined TRBV4-3 to TRBJ1-4; TRBD1 matches 9 bases in the middle. This receptor has the CDR3 CASSPRAGTGFEKLFF. The DNA is TGCGCCAGCAGCCCTAGGGCTGGGACAGGGTTTGAAAAACTGTTTTTT.